This T cell receptor (beta chain) was identified during a study of T cell changes during pregnancy in multiple sclerosis. The table came from immunoSEQ multiplex PCR; TCRdb's copy has only in-frame clones and leaves some out. Of about 38,000 clones in the sample, about 95% were seen once. The CDR3 consists of 15 residues. Germline V lookup: CDR1 MNHEY, CDR2 SVGAGI. V gave up 6 bases and J gave up 0 bases; unmatched junction bases: 5. Sequenced here: CD4+ T cells from peripheral blood mononuclear cells, sampled in the second trimester of pregnancy. The source is a female donor with multiple sclerosis, enrolled in a pregnancy study. The chain employs TRBV6-5 and TRBJ1-3, with 7 bases identical to TRBD1. The CDR3 is CASSRGQTSGNTIYF. The CDR3 DNA is TGTGCCAGCAGCCGGGGACAGACCTCTGGAAACACCATATATTTT.